This is a list of T cell receptor beta chains from one sample in a study of blood T cell repertoires in COVID-19. Libraries were prepared by immunoSEQ multiplex PCR; TCRdb keeps only in-frame clonotypes and omits some of them. The sample yields approximately 260,000 clones, about nine tenths seen once. The sample consisted of peripheral blood. These receptor sequences come from a woman aged 40-49 years with acute or convalescent COVID-19. The CDR3 runs from the conserved cysteine through the conserved F or W. Each record gives: V gene, D gene, CDR3 length, CDR3 protein. A D gene is named only where the DNA matches it firmly.

v_gene: TRBV2; d_gene: -; len: 15; CDR3aa: CASRRTPSPNTEAFF
v_gene: TRBV28; d_gene: -; len: 13; CDR3aa: CASSFPRNYGYTF
v_gene: TRBV14; d_gene: -; len: 13; CDR3aa: CASSLGQNTEAFF
v_gene: TRBV30; d_gene: -; len: 14; CDR3aa: CAWSKGRNNEKLFF
v_gene: TRBV6-5; d_gene: -; len: 12; CDR3aa: CASIRGTREAFF
v_gene: TRBV27; d_gene: -; len: 15; CDR3aa: CASSFSFMGNYGYTF
v_gene: TRBV13; d_gene: TRBD2; len: 13; CDR3aa: CASSFGRVETQYF
v_gene: TRBV27; d_gene: -; len: 14; CDR3aa: CASSLGPGVQPQHF
v_gene: TRBV7-8; d_gene: TRBD2; len: 19; CDR3aa: CASRQSGTSGGVNTGELFF
v_gene: TRBV6-5; d_gene: -; len: 14; CDR3aa: CASSYLQGNTEAFF
v_gene: TRBV5-1; d_gene: TRBD1; len: 15; CDR3aa: CASSLDRPQVNGYTF
v_gene: TRBV6-1; d_gene: -; len: 16; CDR3aa: CASSETWTVTNYGYTF
v_gene: TRBV18; d_gene: -; len: 14; CDR3aa: CASSPRQTNTEAFF
v_gene: TRBV12-3/TRBV12-4; d_gene: -; len: 11; CDR3aa: CASSSYNEQFF